This section outlines one T cell receptor (beta chain) sequence together with its context. This sample stems from a study of CD8 T cells in Susac syndrome. On the study more broadly: Eight or nine of the sequenced Susac syndrome patients were in remission, and roughly six had active disease. When their blood was taken, patients with Susac syndrome were therapy-naive, taking corticosteroids, or taking intravenous immunoglobulin alone.

The authors reverse transcribed about 0.5 to 1 ug RNA with random hexamers. TCRdb re-called the immunoSEQ multiplex PCR reads with MiXCR, one entry per CDR3 protein. The sample has 85,000 to 95,000 distinct CDR3 sequences; 85% to 95% are singletons. The authors carried out high-throughput sequencing of TCR beta. They applied it to CD8+ and CD4+ T cells obtained from blood. While CD8+ and CD4+ T cells were isolated negatively, TEMRA cells were enriched by FACS. Germline V gene sequence: CDR1 SEHNR, CDR2 FQNEAQ (reference sequence). Trimming removed 1 base from V and 4 bases from J; junction bases left unmatched: 7. The CDR3 contains 16 residues.

The sequence was obtained from a human donor with Susac syndrome. What was sequenced was CD4+ T cells from PBMCs. The V gene is TRBV7-9, the J gene TRBJ1-2; 9 nucleotides agree with TRBD1. This CDR3 is CASSLDGTGSAYGYTF. The DNA of the CDR3 is TGTGCCAGCAGCTTAGACGGGACAGGGTCGGCCTATGGCTACACCTTC.